Included here is one TCR beta chain sequence, with context. Its antigen remains undetermined. The method behind the library was the immunoSEQ multiplex PCR assay. For the multiplex PCR, a mixture combining 60 forward primers for TCR Vbeta segments and 13 reverse primers for TCR Jbeta segments was used. Amplification of the CDR3 region of rearranged TCR beta genes was performed with a multiplex PCR assay on genomic DNA. On the Illumina HiSeq System, the amplified TCR beta libraries were sequenced as 87-base-pair reads. The source study handled its data this way. In a later analysis, tens of millions of unique TCR beta chains were counted across the roughly 670 repertoires, and some 10 million of these chains were shared by at least two donors. Raw reads were error-corrected and collapsed into unique sequences by a nearest-neighbor algorithm in which closely related sequences were merged to remove PCR and sequencing errors. V, D and J gene segments were assigned by aligning CDR3 sequences to IMGT reference sequences. For a sequence to be retained, a match of at least six nucleotides to both a V gene segment and a J gene segment was required. A rearrangement was called productive if the CDR3 had no stop codons and remained in frame with V and J, and every other rearrangement was called non-productive. CDR3 was defined by IMGT convention, running from the second conserved V-encoded cysteine to the conserved J-encoded phenylalanine. The earlier analysis of 587 of the donors excluded any sequence lacking an unambiguous match to a single V gene segment. In an earlier analysis of approximately 550 of the donors, V segments were called functional above 56.7% productive rearrangements and were called segregating when the between-donor standard deviation exceeded 5%. A statistical classification framework was built to diagnose cytomegalovirus status from the catalog of TCR beta chain sequences. In a later analysis, TCR nucleotide sequences were compared against IMGT/GENE-DB human TR gene sequences so that V and J genes could be assigned. A later analysis assigned CDR3 sequences and most-parsimonious VDJ recombination scenarios with the TCRdist pipeline. In a later analysis, every TCR beta chain was defined by the combination of its CDR3 amino acid sequence and its V-gene family, and reads without a unique V-gene family were dropped. As a way to deal with suspected cross-contamination and a sequencing artifact, a later analysis dropped approximately 570 nucleotide sequences that were highly shared and had low generation probability. For each public chain, a later analysis derived a clonal expansion index from normalized ranks of inferred template counts within each repertoire. In a later analysis, generation probabilities were computed using a VDJ recombination model fitted to out-of-frame rearrangements, and the results were checked against IGoR. In a later analysis, TCR-TCR, TCR-HLA and TCR-CMV co-occurrence was scored with hypergeometric tests, and a repertoire-size bias correction was applied to TCR pairs. False discovery rates were estimated in a later analysis by permuting HLA or CMV assignments 20 times. A later analysis grouped co-occurring TCRs with DBSCAN, adding TCRdist sequence similarity when clustering within HLA-allele-positive subsets. Repertoires with fewer than 30,000 or more than 120,000 public chains were left out of co-occurrence clustering, as were several repertoires with anomalous nucleotide sharing. TCRdb carries this immuneACCESS record with in-frame sequences only. Its versions omit some clonotypes, under half of them owing to an unresolved V gene in the studies checked, with the rest unexplained. For V, J and clone size, that table is used; D and trimming come from the DNA. This sample's clone table shows just under 80,000 clones. The top ten clonotypes cover 3.8% of the sample.

In total, approximately 700 healthy bone marrow donors made up the cohort. All cohort members were sampled while nominally healthy, although unrecorded immune exposures were likely present. The donor tested CMV seropositive and was one of the 289 seropositive cohort members. A peripheral blood sample was provided by each donor, and peripheral blood mononuclear cells were used for TCR beta sequencing. The Qiagen DNeasy Blood Extraction Kit was used to extract genomic DNA from the blood cell samples. The sample belongs to a study of cytomegalovirus exposure and HLA in healthy donors (dated by TCRdb to 2016 to 2017). Notes on the research overall: An earlier analysis of approximately 640 of the donors reported roughly 270 Gb of sequence data and some 120 million unique TCR beta sequences from some 180 million T cells. An early release that covered fewer than 750 HLA-typed donors contained approximately 290 gigabases of sequencing data and approximately 85 million unique TCR sequences. The genetic ancestry cluster associated with self-reported Caucasian donors included about four fifths of the roughly 410 genotyped donors. The study was designed to test whether signatures of past pathogen exposure could be identified by cataloging public T cell receptors. The T cell repertoires of several hundred subjects were profiled by immunosequencing and related to cytomegalovirus serostatus. A separate validation cohort of approximately 120 different subjects was used in addition to the roughly 640-subject first cohort. High-throughput TCR immunosequencing, statistical association of individual TCRs with disease status, and machine learning were combined to predict cytomegalovirus infection status. To study patterns of TCR occurrence, a later analysis re-analyzed previously published TCR beta repertoires from 666 donors and added high-resolution HLA genotyping. Rather than using new phenotypic data, the later analysis identified candidate immune exposures from TCR beta sequences and from how often those sequences occurred across donors. To decide whether each TCR beta V gene segment behaved as functional or pseudogenic, an earlier analysis of fewer than 750 of the donors relied on high-throughput TCR beta sequencing. Alongside the repertoire data, information on donor age, sex, ethnicity and CMV serostatus was compiled. Genome-wide SNP genotypes for about three fifths of the roughly 700 donors were used in a later genetic analysis, which treated that subset as a discovery cohort. Every discovery cohort repertoire had been produced on one sequencing platform. Class I and class II HLA loci were covered by the typing at four-digit resolution. Typing coverage differed by locus: A, B, C, DRB1 and DQB1 were typed in roughly 620-640 donors, DQA1 in roughly 500, DPA1 in 600 to 610, and DPB1 in approximately 450. A handful of DR-DQ haplotypes were handled as single units for association and clustering because linkage in the cohort was strong. On average, 235,054 unique TCR beta nucleotide sequences were sequenced per donor among 398 genotyped donors of the cohort, with roughly 18% of those sequences being non-productive.

Results and caveats for the whole study, not just this receptor: In a later genetic analysis, fewer N-insertions in productive TCRs were reported among donors in an Asian-associated ancestry cluster than the roughly 700-donor mean. Because counts were too low, approximately 15 rarely observed V segments, including chromosome 9 orphons, were excluded from the earlier analysis of 587 of the donors. A later analysis associated 16,951 TCR beta sequences with specific HLA alleles at a false discovery rate of 0.05. When HLA alleles, especially DR and DQ, strongly co-occurred, TCR associations were difficult to assign to individual alleles. Only TCR beta chains were sequenced in this cohort, and the absence of alpha or paired-chain data limited detectable features. According to a later analysis, parvovirus B19, influenza, CMV and Epstein-Barr virus appeared linked to several top co-occurrence clusters. A further reported finding was that TCR beta sequences accurately predicted the HLA-A and HLA-B alleles for most subjects in the first cohort. In vitro tests confirmed that a few of the cytomegalovirus-associated TCR beta chains recognize cytomegalovirus antigens. Because HLA typing was unavailable for some donors at each locus, only the typed subset was used in association tests. The authors suggested that the approach could potentially be extended to other disease states and immunological phenotypes. A total of 150 to 200 TCR beta chains were listed by the study as associated with cytomegalovirus. The sequencing pipeline was judged likely to have produced a cluster of highly shared sequence variants as a technical artifact. Across donors, most TCR sequences were observed very rarely, whereas some public TCRs were present in many individuals. The presence/absence analyses assumed that sequencing depth was roughly uniform across donors, and that assumption may not be true. Immune exposure information for the cohort was limited to CMV serostatus. Most CMV-associated TCR beta chains appeared to be HLA-restricted in a later analysis, and the HLA associations seemed to be driven largely by CMV exposure. According to a later analysis, TCR association rates differed among HLA loci, with DRB1 alleles showing the most associated TCRs and HLA-C alleles showing the fewest. Linkage disequilibrium might explain the correlated functional status among segregating V segments, but an unknown experimental factor could not be excluded. In a later genetic analysis, a missense DCLRE1C variant was associated with V-gene and J-gene trimming of TCR beta chains, and the association was replicated in an independent cohort. In an earlier analysis of fewer than 700 of the donors, most TCR beta V segments appeared in productive rearrangements about 90% or about 30% of the time, broadly matching IMGT annotations. In a later analysis, HLA-associated TCR beta chains showed more clonal expansion and lower generation probabilities than non-associated chains that were equally common. The classifier was reported to diagnose cytomegalovirus status with high specificity and sensitivity in both the original and validation cohorts.

The sequencing sample was made of PBMCs. This TCR was recovered from a man aged 18 to 30 in good health and CMV-seropositive.

The CDR3 loop reads CASSESTGGQSGELFF. The DNA is as follows: TGTGCCAGCAGTGAATCAACGGGGGGGCAGAGCGGGGAGCTGTTTTTT. The rearrangement combines TRBV6-4 with TRBJ2-2; 8 bases in between match TRBD2. V ends up 3 bases short and J 7 bases short, with an unmatched junction base count of 10. CDR1 and CDR2 are read off the germline V gene as MRHNA and SNTAGT. The CDR3 measures 16 amino acids from cysteine to phenylalanine. The only DNA kept is the CDR3, 48 bases in frame from the first base.